Below, 2 T cell receptor beta chains from the same sample are listed, as sequenced in a study of PD-1 blockade in classical Hodgkin lymphoma. Some clones are missing from TCRdb's copy, which holds only in-frame ones; the method was immunoSEQ multiplex PCR. In the table there are about 76,000 clones, approximately 91% of which are singletons. Relapse was seen in all patients after autologous stem cell transplantation, and brentuximab vedotin exposure was variable. Sequenced material: peripheral blood mononuclear cells (PBMCs), taken at baseline. The receptor source for this set is a human donor with classical Hodgkin lymphoma.

The rearrangement links TRBV30 to TRBJ1-1; a weak D match, TRBD1 (6 bases). Germline lookup yields CDR1 GTSNPN and CDR2 SVGIG (reference sequence). V was trimmed by 7 bases and J by 3 bases, leaving 21 bases between them. The CDR3 totals 15 residues. The CDR3 sequence: CALTGDWGPDTEAFF. CDR3 nucleotides: TGTGCCTTAACCGGGGACTGGGGGCCAGACACTGAAGCTTTCTTT.

This clone came up a few times. CDR3: CASSERGRRTEAFF. The CDR3 nucleotides are TGTGCCAGCAGCGAGAGGGGGCGCCGAACTGAAGCTTTCTTT. V gene TRBV7-2 combines with J gene TRBJ1-1, with 7 bases aligning to TRBD1. Germline V CDR1 and CDR2: SGHTA, FQGNSA. Unmatched junction bases numbered 8, after V lost 5 bases and J lost 5 bases. This CDR3 is built from 14 residues. The complete variable domain, with remaining parts taken from reference TRBV7-2 and TRBJ1-1, reads GAGVSQSPSNKVTEKGKDVELRCDPISGHTALYWYRQSLGQGLEFLIYFQGNSAPDKSGLPSDRFSAERTGGSVSTLTIQRTQQEDSAVYLCASSERGRRTEAFFGQGTRLTVV.